The present TCR beta chain was sequenced within a study of T cell responses to AZD1222 COVID-19 vaccine. The study, taken as a whole, reports: Spike-wide coverage was observed for vaccine-associated CD4 TCRs, with dominant responses at 160-218 and 743-854. Only six individuals given AZD1222 were seropositive at baseline.

Produced via immunoSEQ multiplex PCR; TCRdb's table is partial and in-frame only. The table includes more than 50,000 clones, approximately 90% detected once. To note about this clone: Its antigen is as yet unknown.

The material was peripheral blood, obtained 28 days after the second AZD1222 dose. This sequence originates from an adult who received the AZD1222 COVID-19 vaccine.

CDR3 nucleotide sequence: TGTGCCAGTAGTATAAAACAGGGGTCCACTGAAGCTTTCTTT. Translating it yields CASSIKQGSTEAFF. The V call is TRBV19, the J call TRBJ1-1; 7 bases align to TRBD1. With V trimmed by 2 bases and J by 4 bases, 4 bases remained unmatched. From germline, CDR1 is LNHDA and CDR2 SQIVND (reference sequence). This CDR3 has 14 residues. Looking up the rest from reference TRBV19 and TRBJ1-1 gives the full variable domain: DGGITQSPKYLFRKEGQNVTLSCEQNLNHDAMYWYRQDPGQGLRLIYYSQIVNDFQKGDIAEGYSVSREKKESFPLTVTSAQKNPTAFYLCASSIKQGSTEAFFGQGTRLTVV.